This T cell receptor (beta chain) came from a study of T cell repertoires and HLA-DP antigens. The overall study: One alloantigen had ten groove amino acid differences from self, the other one. Donors were two male and one female, aged 18-to-29 to 60-to-69.

About this clone itself: Its specificity is not known.

Clones were read by immunoSEQ multiplex PCR, and TCRdb kept only the in-frame ones, dropping some. The top ten hold more than 0.25% of the sample, which has approximately 110,000 clones, about 91% seen once. Per the germline V gene, CDR1 is MDHEN and CDR2 is SYDVKM. The V gene lost 5 bases and the J gene lost 1 base, with 3 bases spanning the gap. This CDR3 is built from 12 residues. The V call is TRBV28, the J call TRBJ2-1; D uncertain. The material sequenced was CD4+ T cells from PBMCs. The receptor comes from a woman aged 18-29 years in good health and CMV-seronegative. The CDR3 here is CASSRSYNEQFF. The CDR3 DNA reads TGTGCCAGCAGTCGGTCCTACAATGAGCAGTTCTTC.